A selection of T cell receptor beta chains follows, all from one sample in a study of OX40 agonist ivuxolimab in advanced cancers. Assay used: immunoSEQ multiplex PCR; TCRdb lists only in-frame clones, some missing. The sample includes about 79,000 clones, less than 85% seen only once; the top ten take 0.45% to 0.65%. This specimen consisted of CD4+ or CD8+ T cells sorted from blood, obtained in a trial of the OX40 agonist ivuxolimab. The receptors originated from an adult with an advanced solid tumor such as melanoma, head and neck, liver or kidney cancer. Both conserved end residues are part of each CDR3. D genes are given only for firm matches. The size entry is marked missing in some rows and otherwise reads once, few, many or a size class.

j_call | v_call | d_call | clone_size | cdr3_nt | cdr3_aa
TRBJ1-1 | TRBV2 | - | - | TGTGCCAGCAAAGGAGGGAACCTGAACACTGAAGCTTTCTTT | CASKGGNLNTEAFF
TRBJ1-2 | TRBV2 | - | - | TGTGCCAGCAGTGAAGCAGGGACGTCCTATGGCTACACCTTC | CASSEAGTSYGYTF
TRBJ1-4 | TRBV2 | - | - | TGTGCCAGCAGTGAACAGGGGTATGGTGAAAAACTGTTTTTT | CASSEQGYGEKLFF
TRBJ2-3 | TRBV6-1 | - | - | TGTGCCAGCATAAGGGCCGATACGCAGTATTTT | CASIRADTQYF
TRBJ1-2 | TRBV15 | - | - | TGTGCCACCAGCAGAGATCTTTCGGGGTACTATGGCTACACCTTC | CATSRDLSGYYGYTF
TRBJ2-1 | TRBV6-1 | TRBD2 | - | TGTGCCAGCAGTGCTGCGGGGGGCTCCTACAATGAGCAGTTCTTC | CASSAAGGSYNEQFF
TRBJ1-2 | TRBV21-1 | - | - | TGTGCCAGCGGTTGGGGCAGGCGAGCCCATGGCTACACCTTC | CASGWGRRAHGYTF
TRBJ2-3 | TRBV9 | - | - | TGTGCCAGCAGCGTAGATTTCAGTACAGATACGCAGTATTTT | CASSVDFSTDTQYF
TRBJ2-3 | TRBV28 | TRBD2 | once | TGTGCCAGCAGTTTGCCAGCGGGAGCATCAGATACGCAGTATTTT | CASSLPAGASDTQYF
TRBJ2-3 | TRBV5-5 | - | few | TGTGCCAGCAGCTTGGCGGCAGCCCACGATACGCAGTATTTT | CASSLAAAHDTQYF
TRBJ2-2 | TRBV11-3 | TRBD1 | - | TGTGCCAGCAGCTCCAGACAGGGGGCTTTATACACCGGGGAGCTGTTTTTT | CASSSRQGALYTGELFF
TRBJ2-1 | TRBV4-2 | - | once | TGTGCCAGCAGCCAAGAACCCGGCCACCGGTACAATGAGCAGTTCTTC | CASSQEPGHRYNEQFF
TRBJ1-1 | TRBV6-6 | - | - | TGTGCCAGCATCCCCAACGGGCCGGGGCGAGCTTTCTTT | CASIPNGPGRAFF
TRBJ1-3 | TRBV6-6 | - | - | TGTGCCAGCGGGCCTAACTCTGGAAACACCATATATTTT | CASGPNSGNTIYF
TRBJ2-1 | TRBV5-1 | TRBD2 | - | TGCGCCAGCAGCCCCCCGAGCGGGGTGTCCTACAATGAGCAGTTCTTC | CASSPPSGVSYNEQFF
TRBJ1-4 | TRBV11-1 | - | - | TGTGCCAGCAGCTTAGGCTCTGGTGAAAAACTGTTTTTT | CASSLGSGEKLFF
TRBJ1-1 | TRBV5-1 | - | - | TGCGCCAGCAGCTCAACCCGGACGGTCACTGAAGCTTTCTTT | CASSSTRTVTEAFF
TRBJ1-4 | TRBV14 | - | - | TGTGCCAGCAGCCAACGTCAAGGGGGGATAAGTGAAAAACTGTTTTTT | CASSQRQGGISEKLFF
TRBJ2-7 | TRBV28 | TRBD2 | - | TGTGCCAGCAGCGGAATAGCGGGGGCCACCTACGAGCAGTACTTC | CASSGIAGATYEQYF
TRBJ2-5 | TRBV5-1 | - | - | TGCGCCAGCAGCTCCACCTCAGGAGCCGGCACGGCCCAGTACTTC | CASSSTSGAGTAQYF
TRBJ2-1 | TRBV29-1 | TRBD1 | - | TGCAGCGTTGCTCGGGGGACAGGGGACAATGAGCAGTTCTTC | CSVARGTGDNEQFF
TRBJ2-3 | TRBV19 | - | - | TGTGCCAGTAGTTGGCAGGGAGGAGATACGCAGTATTTT | CASSWQGGDTQYF
TRBJ1-2 | TRBV6-6 | TRBD1 | - | TGTGCCAGCAGTTACAGGACAGGGTACGGGGACTATGGCTACACCTTC | CASSYRTGYGDYGYTF
TRBJ2-5 | TRBV9 | - | - | TGTGCCAGCAGCGTAGGATCAACAAGCGGGGAGACCCAGTACTTC | CASSVGSTSGETQYF
TRBJ1-5 | TRBV5-4 | - | - | TGTGCCAGCAGCTTGGACCCCACGGGGAATCAGCCCCAGCATTTT | CASSLDPTGNQPQHF
TRBJ1-4 | TRBV18 | - | few | TGTGCCAGCTCACTAGATGAGGAAAAACTGTTTTTT | CASSLDEEKLFF
TRBJ1-1 | TRBV30 | - | - | TGTGCCTGGAGTTTTTCCACTGAAGCTTTCTTT | CAWSFSTEAFF
TRBJ2-7 | TRBV5-1 | - | - | TGCGCCAGCAGCTTGGGTGGCACCTACGAGCAGTACTTC | CASSLGGTYEQYF
TRBJ2-7 | TRBV19 | - | - | TGTGCCAGTAGTGCGGGACGGCTGGTGGACGAGCAGTACTTC | CASSAGRLVDEQYF
TRBJ2-7 | TRBV28 | TRBD1 | - | TGTGCCAGCAGTGCGCCCGGGACAGGGACCTACGAGCAGTACTTC | CASSAPGTGTYEQYF
TRBJ2-3 | TRBV7-2 | - | - | TGTGCCAGCAGCTTTCTGCTAGGCACAGATACGCAGTATTTT | CASSFLLGTDTQYF
TRBJ1-1 | TRBV9 | - | - | TGTGCCAGCGGTAGACAGCTGAACACTGAAGCTTTCTTT | CASGRQLNTEAFF
TRBJ1-5 | TRBV5-1 | - | - | TGCGCCAGCAGCTTGTCCGGGGATACGAATCAGCCCCAGCATTTT | CASSLSGDTNQPQHF
TRBJ1-5 | TRBV18 | - | - | TGTGCCAGCTCTCCAGGGTCCGATCAGCCCCAGCATTTT | CASSPGSDQPQHF
TRBJ2-1 | TRBV2 | TRBD2 | few | TGTGCCAGCGGTAAGGGACTAGCAGGGGACAATGAGCAGTTCTTC | CASGKGLAGDNEQFF
TRBJ1-5 | TRBV6-5 | - | - | TGTGCCAGCAGTTACTCGATGCCCCAGGGAAGTCAGCCCCAGCATTTT | CASSYSMPQGSQPQHF
TRBJ2-2 | TRBV6-5 | TRBD1 | - | TGTGCCAGCGTTGACAGGGGAACCGGGGAGCTGTTTTTT | CASVDRGTGELFF
TRBJ2-1 | TRBV9 | - | - | TGTGCCAGCAGCGCTATAGGTTTTCGGGACAATGAGCAGTTCTTC | CASSAIGFRDNEQFF
TRBJ2-7 | TRBV18 | TRBD2 | - | TGTGCCAGCTCACCGGGACTAGCGGGAGGAGGGTCCTACGAGCAGTACTTC | CASSPGLAGGGSYEQYF